The source of this TCR beta chain is a study of T cell responses to AZD1222 COVID-19 vaccine (dated by TCRdb to about 2021). Describing the broader study: AZD1222 recipients given second doses at about 4 weeks or at about 12 weeks were pooled, since spike-specific TCR depth and breadth were not found to differ between the two schedules. A total of 233 trial participants underwent TCR sequencing, of whom about 210 received two doses of AZD1222 and around 26 received two doses of the MenACWY control vaccine. Trial participants were enrolled by age into subgroups of 18-55, 56-69 and 70-plus years, and about 150, 27 and 61 TCR-sequenced participants, respectively, were included in these subgroups. Overall study outcomes, separate from this receptor: A significant rise in spike-specific TCR breadth and depth was observed after two AZD1222 doses relative to day 0 and relative to MenACWY recipients. Vaccine-associated CD4 TCRs spanned the whole spike protein, with dominant responses in regions 160-218 and 743-854. Participants were mostly white British, with more females than males. The authors suggested clonal diversity may have been underestimated. Reportedly, almost half of the unique spike-specific TCRs recognized epitopes lying outside the regions that are mutated in the B.1.351 and B.1.1.7 variants. The 56-69-year group was small, and its depth increase did not reach significance, likely because of low power. Only five to seven AZD1222 recipients were SARS-CoV-2 seropositive at baseline, limiting conclusions about previously exposed vaccinees. No day 14 peak-response samples were available, so repertoires were characterized only after the peak T cell response.

A remark on this clone: Its binding antigen is unknown. Base qualities are not provided; no much larger clone lies one nucleotide away.

V is pruned by 5 bases and J by 2 bases, leaving 8 bases of the junction without a gene match. The CDR3 goes from the cysteine to the phenylalanine over 15 residues. The DNA shown is the 45-base CDR3, in frame from base 1. Sequences SGHRS (CDR1) and YFSETQ (CDR2) are obtained from the germline V gene. The sample's time point label is to be understood as: baseline before first vaccination. Vaccinee samples came from UK trials COV001 and COV002, including a single-blind randomized controlled phase 2/3 trial of AZD1222 (ChAdOx1 nCoV-19) in healthy adults. Trial participant PBMC samples were collected at day 0 and day 28 after the second dose for TCRbeta chain sequencing. The CDR3 regions of human TCRbeta chains were subjected to immunosequencing. The paper's data handling went like this. TCRs in the repertoires were compared against a reference library of SARS-CoV-2-specific TCRs that had been generated with the MIRA antigen-specificity platform. Breadth meant the fraction of unique TCRs that were SARS-CoV-2-associated, whereas depth meant the fraction of total T cells that were SARS-CoV-2-associated. Using the MIRA data, each spike-specific TCR was mapped to the spike region that the TCR reacts to and placed in a CD4 or CD8 class. Log10-transformed breadth and depth values were compared by one-way ANOVA with Sidak's multiple comparisons tests. As stored in TCRdb, this immuneACCESS dataset retains in-frame rearrangements with V and J assigned. A fraction of the clones does not appear; measured against another copy, unresolved V genes explain less than half of the discrepancy, and the remainder lacks a known reason. V and J calls and clone size follow that table, whereas D and trimming were derived from the DNA. The sample table holds 100,000 to 150,000 clones, of which about 87% were seen once. The top ten constitute under 4.5% of the sample.

The source material was peripheral blood, sampled on day 0 of AZD1222 vaccination. The sequence joins TRBV5-1 to TRBJ2-7; the junction holds 9 bases that match TRBD1. The receptor was isolated from an adult in good health. The CDR3 has the sequence CASSYTGQGTYEQYF. The DNA sequence is given as TGCGCCAGCAGTTACACGGGACAGGGAACCTACGAGCAGTACTTC.